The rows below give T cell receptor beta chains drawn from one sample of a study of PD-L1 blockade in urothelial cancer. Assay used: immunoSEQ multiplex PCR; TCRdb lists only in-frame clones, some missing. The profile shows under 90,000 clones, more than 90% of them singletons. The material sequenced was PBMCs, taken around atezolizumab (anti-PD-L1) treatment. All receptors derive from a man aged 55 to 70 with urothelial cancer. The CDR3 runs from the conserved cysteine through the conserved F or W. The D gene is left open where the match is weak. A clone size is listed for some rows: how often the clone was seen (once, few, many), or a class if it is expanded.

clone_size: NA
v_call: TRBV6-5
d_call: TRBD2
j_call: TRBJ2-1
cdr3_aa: CASSWTSGSHNEQFF
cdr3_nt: TGTGCCAGCAGCTGGACTAGCGGGAGCCACAATGAGCAGTTCTTC

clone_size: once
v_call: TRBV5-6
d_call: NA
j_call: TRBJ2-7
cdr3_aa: CASSLIAGSREQYF
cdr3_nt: TGTGCCAGCAGCTTGATCGCGGGGTCTAGAGAGCAGTACTTC

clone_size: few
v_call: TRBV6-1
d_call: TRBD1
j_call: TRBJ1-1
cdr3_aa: CASITGGQGFPEAFF
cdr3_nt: TGTGCCAGCATAACGGGGGGACAGGGGTTTCCTGAAGCTTTCTTT

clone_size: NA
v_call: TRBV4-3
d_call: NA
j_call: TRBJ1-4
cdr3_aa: CASSPDSSNEKLFF
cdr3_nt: TGCGCCAGCAGCCCGGACAGTTCTAATGAAAAACTGTTTTTT

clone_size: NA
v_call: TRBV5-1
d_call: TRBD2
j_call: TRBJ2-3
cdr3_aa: CASSSSGGTDTQYF
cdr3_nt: TGCGCCAGCAGCTCTAGCGGGGGCACAGATACGCAGTATTTT

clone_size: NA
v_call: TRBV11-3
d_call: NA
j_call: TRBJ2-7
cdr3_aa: CASSPGGPKPYEQYF
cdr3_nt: TGTGCCAGCAGCCCCGGGGGGCCCAAGCCCTACGAGCAGTACTTC

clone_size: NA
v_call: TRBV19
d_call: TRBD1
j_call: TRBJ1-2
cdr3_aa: CASSSRTGDQLDTF
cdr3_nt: TGTGCCAGTAGTAGTCGGACAGGGGATCAACTTGACACCTTC

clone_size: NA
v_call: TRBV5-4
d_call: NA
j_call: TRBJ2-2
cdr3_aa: CASSLWRADTGELFF
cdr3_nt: TGTGCCAGCAGCTTGTGGCGGGCCGACACCGGGGAGCTGTTTTTT

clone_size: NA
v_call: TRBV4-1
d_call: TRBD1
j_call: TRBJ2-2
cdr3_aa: CASSQVPGGADGRDTGELFF
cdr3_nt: TGCGCCAGCAGCCAAGTCCCAGGGGGCGCGGATGGTCGGGACACCGGGGAGCTGTTTTTT

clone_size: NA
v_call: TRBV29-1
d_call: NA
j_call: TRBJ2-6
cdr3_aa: CSVQGSGANVLTF
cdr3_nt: TGCAGCGTCCAGGGGTCTGGGGCCAACGTCCTGACTTTC

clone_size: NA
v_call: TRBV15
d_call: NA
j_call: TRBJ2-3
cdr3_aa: CATSRATDTQYF
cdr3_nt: TGTGCCACCAGCAGAGCAACAGATACGCAGTATTTT

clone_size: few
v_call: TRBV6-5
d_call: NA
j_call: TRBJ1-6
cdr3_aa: CASSYSHRSSPLHF
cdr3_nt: TGTGCCAGCAGTTACTCCCATCGGTCTTCACCCCTCCACTTT

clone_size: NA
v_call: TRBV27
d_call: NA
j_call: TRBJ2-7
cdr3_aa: CASSLSAPSGVLYEQYF
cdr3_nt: TGTGCCAGCAGTTTATCAGCCCCATCAGGGGTCCTTTACGAGCAGTACTTC

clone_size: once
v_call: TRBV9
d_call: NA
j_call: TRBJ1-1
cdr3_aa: CASSVGQTNTEAFF
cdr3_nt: TGTGCCAGCAGCGTAGGTCAGACAAACACTGAAGCTTTCTTT

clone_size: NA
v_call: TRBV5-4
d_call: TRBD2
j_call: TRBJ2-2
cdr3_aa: CASSPKAGGPGTGELFF
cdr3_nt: TGTGCCAGCAGCCCTAAAGCGGGAGGGCCCGGCACCGGGGAGCTGTTTTTT

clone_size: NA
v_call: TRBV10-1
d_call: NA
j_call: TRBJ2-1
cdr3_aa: CASSESRGPDEQFF
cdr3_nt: TGCGCCAGCAGTGAGTCCAGGGGTCCCGATGAGCAGTTCTTC

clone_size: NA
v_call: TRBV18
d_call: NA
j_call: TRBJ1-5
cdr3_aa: CASSSGIDQPQHF
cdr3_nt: TGTGCCAGCTCATCAGGGATCGATCAGCCCCAGCATTTT

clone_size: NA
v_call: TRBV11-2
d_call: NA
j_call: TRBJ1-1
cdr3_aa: CASSLGTENTEAFF
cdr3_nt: TGTGCCAGCAGCTTAGGGACAGAGAACACTGAAGCTTTCTTT

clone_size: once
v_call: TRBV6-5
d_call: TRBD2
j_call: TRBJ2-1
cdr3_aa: CASSYGSSGNEQFF
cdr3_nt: TGTGCCAGCAGTTATGGGTCTAGCGGCAATGAGCAGTTCTTC

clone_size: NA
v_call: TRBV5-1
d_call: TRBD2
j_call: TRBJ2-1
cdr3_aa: CASSLNGGSYNEQFF
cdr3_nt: TGCGCCAGCAGCTTGAACGGCGGGAGTTACAATGAGCAGTTCTTC

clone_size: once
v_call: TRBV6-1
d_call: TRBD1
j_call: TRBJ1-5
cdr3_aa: CASSETGTGGFQPQHF
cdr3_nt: TGTGCCAGCAGTGAGACCGGGACAGGGGGCTTTCAGCCCCAGCATTTT

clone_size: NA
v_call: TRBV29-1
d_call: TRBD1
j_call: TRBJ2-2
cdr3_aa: CSALEGSGQGLDGELFF
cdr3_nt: TGCAGCGCCCTGGAGGGGTCGGGACAGGGTCTTGACGGGGAGCTGTTTTTT